This passage covers 10 T cell receptor beta chains from one sample sequenced in a study of human T cells and chemical hapten exposure. The time point here: patch test 1, 2 weeks after DPC sensitization. Treatment described: therapeutic diphenylcyclopropenone sensitization with weekly scalp DPC. TCRdb passed the RACE reads through MiXCR, listing each CDR3 protein once. This sample carries about 340,000 distinct CDR3 sequences, approximately 6.3% of them seen once, and the ten largest clones take 7.5% to 9%. Specimen: whole blood, collected in connection with sensitization to the hapten diphenylcyclopropenone (DPC). These receptors were collected from a woman aged 18-29 years with alopecia areata. Some clones in this sample may be carry-over from other donors' samples.

The CDR3 spells CASSLAGTGGKLFF. DNA for the CDR3: TGTGCCAGCAGCTTAGCCGGGACAGGGGGGAAACTGTTTTTT. V gene TRBV7-2 combines with J gene TRBJ1-4; TRBD1 agrees at 11 bases. V gave up 0 bases and J gave up 11 bases; unmatched junction bases: 2. The CDR3 is 14 amino acids. From germline, CDR1 is SGHTA and CDR2 FQGNSA.

This clonotype was seen only a few times. The rearrangement uses TRBV7-3 and TRBJ1-1; no reliable D call. Per germline, CDR1 SGHTA and CDR2 FQGTGA. V was cut by 4 bases and J by 5 bases, with 11 bases left in between. CDR3 length: 13 residues. DNA for the CDR3: TGTGCCAGCAGCTCCCCCGGGATTACTGAAGCTTTCTTT. The encoded protein is CASSSPGITEAFF.

In its sample, this clonotype was seen a few times. V is TRBV11-3 and J is TRBJ2-7; 7 bases fit TRBD1. CDR3 length: 14 residues. Trimming took 5 bases from V and 3 from J; bases not matched to a gene: 7. The germline V gene has CDR1 SGHNT and CDR2 YENEEA. CDR3 sequence: CASSPGQTNYEQYF. The DNA of the CDR3 is TGTGCCAGCAGCCCGGGACAGACTAACTACGAGCAGTACTTC. The full variable domain, completed using reference TRBV11-3 and TRBJ2-7, is EAGVVQSPRYKIIEKKQPVAFWCNPISGHNTLYWYLQNLGQGPELLIRYENEEAVDDSQLPKDRFSAERLKGVDSTLKIQPAELGDSAVYLCASSPGQTNYEQYFGPGTRLTVT.

This clonotype was observed many times. The chain's CDR3 is CASSYAGNTEAFF. The CDR3 DNA reads as TGTGCCAGCAGTTACGCGGGGAACACTGAAGCTTTCTTT. The chain links TRBV6-6 to TRBJ1-1; no clear D. The CDR3 length is 13 residues. Trimming took off 2 bases at V and 1 base at J, with 5 bases between the two ends. Germline values: CDR1 MNHNY, CDR2 SVGAGI (reference sequence).

This clonotype was observed at least ten times. The chain links TRBV6-2 or TRBV6-3 to TRBJ2-6; TRBD1 matches 8 bases. Germline V gene sequence: CDR1 MNHEY, CDR2 SVGEGT. This CDR3 comprises 18 residues. V was pared by 3 bases and J by 2 bases, with 9 bases of the junction left unmatched. In nucleotides, the CDR3 is TGTGCCAGCAGTTATTACGGACAGGGATCACCTGGGGCCAACGTCCTGACTTTC. Amino acids: CASSYYGQGSPGANVLTF.

V and J are TRBV18 and TRBJ2-3; 10 nucleotides match TRBD2. The V and J ends lost 0 bases and 0 bases, in that order; junction bases with no gene match: 6. Germline V lookup: CDR1 KGHSH, CDR2 LQKENI. The CDR3 covers 18 residues. The CDR3 is CASSPPSSGGPSTDTQYF. DNA for the CDR3: TGTGCCAGCTCACCACCGTCTAGCGGGGGCCCTAGCACAGATACGCAGTATTTT. Using reference TRBV18 and TRBJ2-3 for the parts outside the CDR3, the full variable domain is NAGVMQNPRHLVRRRGQEARLRCSPMKGHSHVYWYRQLPEEGLKFMVYLQKENIIDESGMPKERFSAEFPKEGPSILRIQQVVRGDSAAYFCASSPPSSGGPSTDTQYFGPGTRLTVL.

This clonotype was counted only a few times. This rearrangement joins TRBV18 to TRBJ1-1; D unresolved. Germline values: CDR1 KGHSH, CDR2 LQKENI. V shed 3 bases and J shed 6 bases, with 17 bases lying between them. This CDR3 has 15 amino acids. For the CDR3, the DNA is TGTGCCAGCTCACCTAGTCTCCCGGGAAGGGCTGAAGCTTTCTTT. Its protein is CASSPSLPGRAEAFF.

There are a few counts of this clonotype. The chain links TRBV5-8 to TRBJ1-6; D is unresolved. The V gene lost 7 bases and the J gene lost 8 bases, with 4 bases spanning the gap. Germline V CDR1 and CDR2: SGHTS, YDEGEE. The CDR3 length is 10 residues. The CDR3, as DNA: TGTGCCAGCGGCTATTCACCCCTCCACTTT. Translated, it gives CASGYSPLHF.

This clonotype occurred a few times. The CDR3 DNA sequence: TGTGCCAGCAGCGCCACTATAGCCCGCCCCAATGAGCAGTTCTTC. It codes for CASSATIARPNEQFF. V and J are TRBV6-2 or TRBV6-3 and TRBJ2-1, with D uncertain. Trimming took off 6 bases at V and 6 bases at J, with 18 bases between the two ends. CDR3 length: 15 residues. From germline, CDR1 is MNHEY and CDR2 SVGEGT.

The V call is TRBV7-2, the J call TRBJ1-2; perhaps TRBD1 as D (6 bases). CDR3 size: 13 residues. Germline values: CDR1 SGHTA, CDR2 FQGNSA. V lost 6 bases, J lost 6 bases, and 14 bases lay in between. CDR3 nucleotides: TGTGCCAGCAGTGGGGACATCAGAGATGGCTACACCTTC. Amino acid sequence: CASSGDIRDGYTF. Full variable domain (rest looked up from reference TRBV7-2 and TRBJ1-2): GAGVSQSPSNKVTEKGKDVELRCDPISGHTALYWYRQSLGQGLEFLIYFQGNSAPDKSGLPSDRFSAERTGGSVSTLTIQRTQQEDSAVYLCASSGDIRDGYTFGSGTRLTVV.